This T cell receptor (beta chain) was found in a study of prognosis after radiotherapy for stage I lung cancer. Looking at the study overall: The patient group consisted of some twelve men and 6 women whose ages spanned roughly 53 to 84, median around 74 years.

Germline assignment: CDR1 LNHDA and CDR2 SQIVND (reference sequence). Trimming removed 3 bases from V and 0 bases from J, with 12 bases in between. There are 16 residues in the CDR3. With two-round multiplex PCR, TCR beta CDR3 sequences were amplified from genomic DNA. Used in first-round PCR were primers specific to each TRBV and TRBJ gene. Universal primers were used in the second PCR round. TCRdb re-derived calls from the multiplex PCR reads in MiXCR, one entry per CDR3 protein. Counted here are approximately 20,000 distinct CDR3 sequences, around 45% occurring once; the ten biggest clones make up roughly 30%. This clonotype showed up many times. Antigen: not known. Whole-study results and caveats: Lower Shannon entropy values were found after stereotactic body radiation therapy in patients who developed distant metastases. A difference in TRBV and TRBJ gene usage was reportedly seen between patients with and without metastases.

The chain recombines TRBV19 with TRBJ2-1; no firm D call. Sample: PBMCs, taken before or after stereotactic body radiation therapy (not recorded which). The receptor comes from a donor aged 50 or older with non-small cell lung cancer. The CDR3 sequence is CASSISPIPSYNEQFF. CDR3 sequence (DNA): TGTGCCAGTAGTATTAGTCCGATCCCCTCCTACAATGAGCAGTTCTTC.